This is a list of T cell receptor beta chains from one sample in a study of graft-versus-host responses after intestinal transplantation. Here immunoSEQ multiplex PCR was the method, and the copy in TCRdb shows in-frame clones only, minus some. The sample contains 55,000 to 70,000 clones, around 91% of which appear only once. Sequencing used PBMCs, obtained about 120 days after intestinal transplantation. The receptors here all came from a human patient who received an intestinal transplant, so some T cells may come from the graft donor. CDR3s include the opening cysteine and the closing phenylalanine or tryptophan. Fields, in order: V gene, clone size, J gene, D gene, CDR3 protein, CDR3 DNA. The D gene is left open where the match is weak. Only part of the rows carry a size: once, few, many, or a class if the clone is expanded.

>TRBV10-1|-|TRBJ2-2|-
CASSEFPGDAGELFF
TGCGCCAGCAGTGAGTTCCCCGGAGACGCCGGGGAGCTGTTTTTT
>TRBV7-2|-|TRBJ2-2|-
CASQGKRNTGELFF
TGTGCCAGCCAAGGGAAGCGAAACACCGGGGAGCTGTTTTTT
>TRBV11-2|-|TRBJ2-1|TRBD2
CASSFSGRTYNEQFF
TGTGCCAGCAGCTTTAGCGGGAGGACCTACAATGAGCAGTTCTTC
>TRBV5-1|-|TRBJ2-7|-
CASSTGHNDYEQYF
TGCGCCAGCAGCACGGGACACAACGACTACGAGCAGTACTTC
>TRBV7-9|-|TRBJ2-7|TRBD1
CASSGKTGGSDEQYF
TGTGCCAGCAGCGGAAAGACAGGGGGATCGGACGAGCAGTACTTC
>TRBV29-1|-|TRBJ2-3|TRBD1
CSASGTGGAGLVGDTQYF
TGCAGCGCCTCCGGGACAGGGGGCGCTGGACTAGTGGGGGATACGCAGTATTTT
>TRBV6-6|-|TRBJ1-1|-
CASSSHPDAEAFF
TGTGCCAGCAGTAGTCACCCTGATGCTGAAGCTTTCTTT
>TRBV7-3|-|TRBJ2-3|-
CASSLIGGTDTQYF
TGTGCCAGCAGCCTAATCGGGGGCACAGATACGCAGTATTTT
>TRBV28|-|TRBJ2-7|-
CASSPPRVRVLYEQYF
TGTGCCAGCAGTCCACCGAGGGTTCGGGTTCTCTACGAGCAGTACTTC
>TRBV9|-|TRBJ1-4|-
CASSAGSNEKLFF
TGTGCCAGCAGCGCAGGGTCTAATGAAAAACTGTTTTTT
>TRBV7-6|-|TRBJ1-6|TRBD1
CASSLGGTGHSPLHF
TGTGCCAGCAGCTTAGGGGGGACAGGGCATTCACCCCTCCACTTT
>TRBV7-2|once|TRBJ1-2|TRBD1
CASSFRDRGYGYTF
TGTGCCAGCAGCTTCCGGGACAGGGGATATGGCTACACCTTC
>TRBV7-9|-|TRBJ2-3|TRBD2
CASVRLAGVDTQYF
TGTGCCAGCGTTCGACTAGCGGGAGTAGATACGCAGTATTTT
>TRBV5-3|-|TRBJ1-1|-
CARTPGGLGNTEAFF
TGTGCCAGAACCCCCGGCGGGCTCGGGAACACTGAAGCTTTCTTT
>TRBV6-1|-|TRBJ1-1|TRBD1
CASSAGTVTLNTEAFF
TGTGCCAGCAGTGCGGGGACAGTTACCTTGAACACTGAAGCTTTCTTT
>TRBV19|-|TRBJ2-7|TRBD1
CASSAAGTGTYEQYF
TGTGCCAGTAGTGCAGCCGGGACAGGGACCTACGAGCAGTACTTC
>TRBV5-1|-|TRBJ2-5|-
CASSPGTGETQYF
TGCGCCAGCAGTCCCGGGACTGGGGAGACCCAGTACTTC
>TRBV6-1|few|TRBJ2-5|-
CASNIRGVETQYF
TGTGCCAGCAATATCAGGGGAGTTGAGACCCAGTACTTC
>TRBV7-2|-|TRBJ2-7|TRBD1
CASRQTGGGYEQYF
TGTGCCAGCAGACAAACAGGGGGCGGTTACGAGCAGTACTTC
>TRBV7-2|-|TRBJ1-4|TRBD1
CASREPGQPNEKLFF
TGTGCCAGCAGAGAACCGGGACAGCCTAATGAAAAACTGTTTTTT
>TRBV2|once|TRBJ2-3|TRBD1
CASSRDSNTDTQYF
TGTGCCAGCAGCCGGGACAGCAACACAGATACGCAGTATTTT
>TRBV5-4|-|TRBJ2-5|-
CASSLSLWGETQYF
TGTGCCAGCAGCTTATCCCTTTGGGGAGAGACCCAGTACTTC
>TRBV2|-|TRBJ1-2|-
CASSLTAVNYGYTF
TGTGCCAGCAGTTTGACAGCAGTTAACTATGGCTACACCTTC
>TRBV5-1|-|TRBJ2-7|TRBD2
CASRPETAGREQYF
TGCGCCAGCAGGCCGGAGACAGCGGGGAGGGAGCAGTACTTC
>TRBV2|-|TRBJ1-2|TRBD1
CASSTPSRDSNGYTF
TGTGCCAGCAGTACCCCATCCCGGGACAGTAATGGCTACACCTTC
>TRBV27|-|TRBJ1-2|-
CASSLTGVTGYTF
TGTGCCAGCAGTTTAACAGGTGTAACTGGCTACACCTTC
>TRBV6-6|few|TRBJ2-7|-
CASSYNGAISEQYF
TGTGCCAGCAGTTACAACGGGGCGATCTCCGAGCAGTACTTC
>TRBV6-5|-|TRBJ1-5|-
CASSEGAPNQPQHF
TGTGCCAGCAGCGAAGGGGCCCCCAATCAGCCCCAGCATTTT
>TRBV6-1|few|TRBJ2-6|TRBD2
CASSEASRGGYSGANVLTF
TGTGCCAGCAGTGAAGCATCCCGGGGGGGATACTCTGGGGCCAACGTCCTGACTTTC
>TRBV4-1|-|TRBJ2-7|-
CASSQESQGSYEQYF
TGCGCCAGCAGCCAAGAATCACAGGGCTCCTACGAGCAGTACTTC
>TRBV13|-|TRBJ1-6|TRBD1
CASKEGTGGTSPLHF
TGTGCCAGCAAGGAGGGAACAGGGGGCACTTCACCCCTCCACTTT
>TRBV5-1|-|TRBJ1-6|TRBD1
CASSDAGTGDTSPLHF
TGCGCCAGCAGCGATGCCGGGACAGGGGATACTTCACCCCTCCACTTT
>TRBV1|-|TRBJ2-2|-
CTSSQEASGGASNTGELFF
TGCACCAGCAGCCAAGAAGCAAGCGGGGGGGCCTCGAACACCGGGGAGCTGTTTTTT
>TRBV30|once|TRBJ2-5|TRBD2
CAWSVALAGGTQYF
TGTGCCTGGAGTGTGGCTCTAGCGGGGGGAACCCAGTACTTC
>TRBV27|-|TRBJ2-1|-
CASSLGYNEQFF
TGTGCCAGCAGTTTAGGGTACAATGAGCAGTTCTTC
>TRBV11-2|-|TRBJ1-1|-
CASSLGEGDTEAFF
TGTGCCAGCAGCTTAGGGGAGGGGGACACTGAAGCTTTCTTT
>TRBV2|-|TRBJ1-1|-
CASGAYTEAFF
TGTGCCAGCGGGGCTTACACTGAAGCTTTCTTT
>TRBV9|-|TRBJ2-7|-
CASSVGGGTSYEQYF
TGTGCCAGCAGCGTAGGGGGCGGGACGTCCTACGAGCAGTACTTC
>TRBV19|-|TRBJ2-7|TRBD2
CASSIGAGGPYYEQYF
TGTGCCAGTAGTATAGGGGCGGGAGGCCCCTACTACGAGCAGTACTTC
>TRBV4-1|few|TRBJ2-7|TRBD1
CASSHPGTGVDEQYF
TGCGCCAGCAGCCACCCCGGGACAGGGGTCGACGAGCAGTACTTC
>TRBV18|-|TRBJ2-7|-
CASSQQGREQYF
TGTGCCAGCTCACAACAGGGTCGCGAGCAGTACTTC
>TRBV6-5|-|TRBJ2-1|-
CASSYSGSTYNEQFF
TGTGCCAGCAGTTACTCGGGTAGCACCTACAATGAGCAGTTCTTC
>TRBV9|-|TRBJ1-6|-
CASSVGAGYYNSPLHF
TGTGCCAGCAGCGTAGGTGCAGGCTACTATAATTCACCCCTCCACTTT
>TRBV7-2|-|TRBJ2-2|-
CASSLVGGRELFF
TGTGCCAGCAGCTTAGTCGGAGGGCGAGAGCTGTTTTTT
>TRBV19|-|TRBJ2-3|TRBD2
CASSMILAGPPNTQYF
TGTGCCAGTAGTATGATCCTAGCGGGGCCCCCTAATACGCAGTATTTT
>TRBV12-5|-|TRBJ1-2|-
CASGSDSNYGYTF
TGTGCTAGTGGTTCAGACAGTAACTATGGCTACACCTTC
>TRBV28|-|TRBJ2-5|-
CASSFWDLLSQETQYF
TGTGCCAGCAGTTTTTGGGACTTACTGAGCCAAGAGACCCAGTACTTC
>TRBV13|-|TRBJ2-3|TRBD1
CASSSWTGADTQYF
TGTGCCAGCAGCTCCTGGACAGGGGCAGATACGCAGTATTTT
>TRBV4-1|-|TRBJ1-4|-
CASSQAVGGSWGEKLFF
TGCGCCAGCAGCCAAGCGGTCGGGGGAAGTTGGGGTGAAAAACTGTTTTTT
>TRBV5-5|-|TRBJ1-2|TRBD1
CASSFARGTGGRYGYGYTF
TGTGCCAGCAGCTTTGCACGCGGGACAGGGGGACGTTATGGGTATGGCTACACCTTC
>TRBV2|once|TRBJ1-2|TRBD1
CASNLDRVDGYTF
TGTGCCAGCAACCTGGACAGGGTGGATGGCTACACCTTC
>TRBV18|once|TRBJ1-4|-
CASSPATNEKLFF
TGTGCCAGCTCACCCGCAACTAATGAAAAACTGTTTTTT
>TRBV11-3|-|TRBJ1-1|-
CASSATGNPEAFF
TGTGCCAGCAGCGCCACAGGGAACCCTGAAGCTTTCTTT
>TRBV10-3|few|TRBJ1-1|-
CAISQGNTEAFF
TGTGCCATCAGTCAGGGGAACACTGAAGCTTTCTTT